Below are 31 T cell receptor beta chains sequenced from a single sample in a study of T cell repertoires in cytomegalovirus infection (dated by TCRdb to between 2019 and 2020). The instrument was an Illumina HiSeq 1500. The raw public data were reprocessed by TCRdb itself: fastp quality trimming at Q25, MiXCR clonotype calling, in-frame beta chains only. Entries that share a CDR3 protein sequence are merged under the most common genes and DNA. The sample table records nearly 700,000 distinct CDR3 sequences; around 30% of these occur just once. Over 15% of the sample is in the top ten clones. The antigens these receptors bind are not known. The treatment or condition label for this specimen denotes: in vitro stimulation with specific CMV peptide epitopes to enrich CMV-specific T cells. The sequencing used cultured PBMCs, collected from culture after CMV antigen stimulation. The receptor set was obtained from a human donor in good health (CMV status not recorded). Some clones in this sample may be carry-over from other donors' samples.

The J gene is TRBJ2-3, the V gene TRBV7-8; 7 bases align to TRBD2. There are 15 residues in the CDR3. Trimming at V came to 4 bases and at J to 4 bases, leaving 8 bases not matched to a gene. CDR1 and CDR2 (germline): SGHVS, FQNEAQ. CDR3 residues: CASSSPRGGSDTQYF. DNA of the CDR3: TGTGCCAGCAGCTCCCCTCGCGGGGGTTCAGATACGCAGTATTTT.

The genes are TRBV11-2 and TRBJ1-1; perhaps TRBD1 as D (5 bases). Germline V gene lookup returns CDR1 SGHAT and CDR2 FQNNGV. The CDR3 is made up of 16 amino acids. Between the trimmed V and J ends, which lost 5 bases and 9 bases, there was a span of 25 bases. The DNA of the CDR3 is TGTGCCAGCAGCCTACTCGGGGGGGAATCGAAAGGGAAAGCTTTCTTT. Amino acids: CASSLLGGESKGKAFF. The variable domain in full, completed from reference TRBV11-2 and TRBJ1-1, reads EAGVAQSPRYKIIEKRQSVAFWCNPISGHATLYWYQQILGQGPKLLIQFQNNGVVDDSQLPKDRFSAERLKGVDSTLKIQPAKLEDSAVYLCASSLLGGESKGKAFFGQGTRLTVV.

This chain connects TRBV7-6 to TRBJ1-2, with D perhaps matching TRBD1 (6 bases). Trimming removed 0 bases at V and 4 bases at J, with 15 bases between. CDR1 SGHVS and CDR2 FNYEAQ come from the germline V gene. The CDR3 contains 16 residues. DNA for the CDR3: TGTGCCAGCAGCTTAGCGCCGCGGGGGCTTGGCTATGGCTACACCTTC. Protein: CASSLAPRGLGYGYTF.

This chain joins TRBV7-6 and TRBJ2-7, with D possibly called TRBD1 or TRBD2 (5 bases each). This CDR3 comprises 15 residues. Germline V gene sequence: CDR1 SGHVS, CDR2 FNYEAQ. V dropped 1 base and J dropped 4 bases, with 14 bases sitting between them. The CDR3 nucleotides are TGTGCCAGCAGCTTAGTTTTGGGGACGAGTTACGAGCAGTACTTC. Protein: CASSLVLGTSYEQYF. Filled out from reference TRBV7-6 and TRBJ2-7, the complete variable domain reads GAGVSQSPRYKVTKRGQDVALRCDPISGHVSLYWYRQALGQGPEFLTYFNYEAQQDKSGLPNDRFSAERPEGSISTLTIQRTEQRDSAMYRCASSLVLGTSYEQYFGPGTRLTVT.

J is TRBJ2-3 and V is TRBV28, with 7 nucleotides matching TRBD1. Germline lookup yields CDR1 MDHEN and CDR2 SYDVKM. The V segment lost 6 bases and the J segment 3 bases; nucleotides outside the gene matches: 6. The CDR3 totals 14 residues. Here the CDR3 reads CASSRGDRTDTQYF. The CDR3 DNA follows: TGTGCCAGCAGCCGAGGGGACAGAACAGATACGCAGTATTTT.

In the case of this clonotype: A much bigger clone sits one base away, suggesting this may be a read error. The chain recombines TRBV7-6 with TRBJ2-5, with a weak D call TRBD1 (5 bases). This CDR3 contains 16 residues. Looked up from germline, CDR1 is SGHVS and CDR2 is FNYEAQ. Trimming took 5 bases from V and 2 from J, leaving 18 bases between them. The CDR3 sequence: CASSHAPAGPQETQYF. CDR3 DNA sequence: TGTGCCAGCAGCCACGCCCCCGCAGGGCCTCAAGAGACCCAGTACTTC. Based on the CDR3 plus reference TRBV7-6 and TRBJ2-5, the full variable domain is GAGVSQSPRYKVTKRGQDVALRCDPISGHVSLYWYRQALGQGPEFLTYFNYEAQQDKSGLPNDRFSAERPEGSISTLTIQRTEQRDSAMYRCASSHAPAGPQETQYFGPGTRLLVL.

V is TRBV5-4 and J is TRBJ2-7; TRBD2 aligns across 7 bases. This CDR3 region has 15 residues. The germline CDR1 and CDR2 sequences are SGHNT and YYREEE (reference sequence). Trimming removed 4 bases from V and 9 bases from J; junction bases left unmatched: 16. CDR3 loop: CASSNIAGSSDGQYF. Written as DNA, the CDR3 is TGTGCCAGCAGCAACATAGCGGGCTCTTCGGACGGGCAGTACTTC.

The rearrangement links TRBV12-3 or TRBV12-4 to TRBJ2-2; 16 bases fit TRBD2. The V segment lost 6 bases and the J segment 6 bases; nucleotides outside the gene matches: 10. This CDR3 contains 18 residues. CDR3 amino acids: CASRPGLAGGPLAGELFF. The DNA for the CDR3 is TGTGCCAGCAGGCCGGGACTAGCGGGGGGGCCTCTGGCCGGGGAGCTGTTTTTT.

This clonotype was seen a handful of times. The gene calls are TRBV10-3 and TRBJ2-7; D tentatively fits TRBD1 or TRBD2 (6 bases each). V dropped 9 bases and J dropped 0 bases, with 24 bases sitting between them. CDR1 and CDR2 (germline): ENHRY, SYGVKD. CDR3 size: 17 residues. Written as DNA, the CDR3 is TGTGCCATTAGAGGGGGGTCGGCGGCAATAAGCTCCTACGAGCAGTACTTC. Its protein product is CAIRGGSAAISSYEQYF.

The chain carries TRBV29-1 and TRBJ2-5; D remains unclear. This CDR3 has 13 residues. Between the trimmed V and J ends, which lost 7 bases and 2 bases, there was a span of 14 bases. Germline values: CDR1 SQVTM, CDR2 ANQGSEA. This CDR3 is CSGTIHRQETQYF. The CDR3 nucleotides read TGCAGCGGTACAATACACCGGCAAGAGACCCAGTACTTC.

This chain connects TRBV5-4 to TRBJ2-6, with D unclear. With 0 bases removed from V and 0 bases from J, the gap between germline ends came to 10 bases. CDR1 and CDR2 from the germline V gene are SGHNT and YYREEE (reference sequence). This CDR3 has 17 residues. CDR3 protein: CASSLGTHSSGANVLTF. The CDR3 nucleotides read TGTGCCAGCAGCTTGGGGACGCACAGCTCTGGGGCCAACGTCCTGACTTTC.

This clonotype was seen a few times. The chain has TRBV6-2 or TRBV6-3 and TRBJ1-6; possibly TRBD1 for D (6 bases). The CDR3 has 15 amino acids. Looked up from germline, CDR1 is MNHEY and CDR2 is SVGEGT. V lost 7 bases, J lost 9 bases, and 19 bases lay in between. This CDR3 reads CASIRDTGRFSPLHF. CDR3 coding DNA: TGTGCCAGCATCCGGGACACCGGGCGGTTTTCACCCCTCCACTTT.

The genes are TRBV4-1 and TRBJ2-3; D not certain. Between the trimmed V and J ends, which lost 0 bases and 0 bases, there was a span of 10 bases. Germline V gene sequence: CDR1 MGHRA, CDR2 YSYEKL. The CDR3 contains 16 residues. The CDR3 DNA reads TGCGCCAGCAGCCAAGATTGGCCATCCAGCACAGATACGCAGTATTTT. This encodes CASSQDWPSSTDTQYF.

The chain joins TRBV6-2 or TRBV6-3 to TRBJ1-2; 9 bases align to TRBD1. The CDR3 covers 12 residues. J lost 8 bases, V lost 8 bases, and 6 bases had no gene match. Germline CDR1 MNHEY, CDR2 SVGEGT. DNA of the CDR3: TGTGCCAGCCGGGACAGGGAATTCGGCTACACCTTC. Protein product: CASRDREFGYTF.

This clonotype was counted only a few times. This chain links TRBV4-3 with TRBJ2-1; D is undetermined. Germline V gene data show CDR1 as LGHNA and CDR2 as YSLEER. V was trimmed by 0 bases and J by 0 bases, leaving 12 bases between them. CDR3 size: 17 residues. CDR3 residues: CASSQDQPGASYNEQFF. The CDR3 coding sequence is TGCGCCAGCAGCCAAGATCAGCCAGGAGCCTCCTACAATGAGCAGTTCTTC.

In DNA, the CDR3 is TGCAGCGTGACACCGGGACTAGCGGGAGAGTTTTACAATGAGCAGTTCTTC. Translation: CSVTPGLAGEFYNEQFF. The gene calls are TRBV29-1 and TRBJ2-1; 14 bases are a match to TRBD2. The ends lost 6 bases at V and 4 bases at J; junction bases unmatched: 11. This CDR3 has 17 residues. In germline, CDR1 is SQVTM, CDR2 ANQGSEA.

The rearrangement joins TRBV12-3 or TRBV12-4 to TRBJ2-3; D tentatively reads TRBD1 or TRBD2 (5 bases each). The CDR3 contains 15 residues. V gave up 6 bases and J gave up 3 bases, with 16 bases separating them. CDR3 DNA: TGTGCCAGCAGCCGAGCGTCGGGGCCTACAGATACGCAGTATTTT. As protein: CASSRASGPTDTQYF.

In this sample, this clonotype turned up many times. V usage is TRBV7-2 and J usage is TRBJ1-1; weak D call: TRBD1 (5 bases). CDR3 length equals 16 residues. Trimming cost V 0 bases and J 1 base, with 12 bases left between them. CDR1 is SGHTA and CDR2 is FQGNSA in the germline V gene. The CDR3 coding sequence is TGTGCCAGCAGCTTAGCCTGGCAGGGCTGGAACACTGAAGCTTTCTTT. This sequence encodes CASSLAWQGWNTEAFF.

This clonotype was recorded a few times. The J gene is TRBJ1-1, the V gene TRBV6-6, with D maybe TRBD1 (5 bases). Germline CDR1 MNHNY, CDR2 SVGAGI (reference sequence). CDR3 length: 12 amino acids. Between the trimmed V and J ends, which lost 6 bases and 10 bases, there was a span of 15 bases. CDR3 loop: CASRPYNRGAFF. In nucleotides, the CDR3 is TGTGCCAGCAGGCCATATAATAGGGGAGCTTTCTTT.

J is TRBJ1-4 and V is TRBV19; the D gene is possibly TRBD1 (5 bases). CDR3 length equals 18 residues. CDR1 is LNHDA, CDR2 SQIVND, per germline (reference sequence). With 5 bases removed from V and 5 bases from J, the gap between germline ends came to 24 bases. CDR3 region: CASSEHDPRGQKNEKLFF. The CDR3 nucleotides are TGTGCCAGTAGTGAACATGATCCCAGAGGACAAAAGAATGAAAAACTGTTTTTT.

This chain connects TRBV5-4 to TRBJ2-3, with TRBD2 identical over 9 bases. J gave up 6 bases and V 0 bases, and 8 bases lay outside the gene matches. The V gene's germline CDR1 is SGHNT and CDR2 YYREEE (reference sequence). This CDR3 has 16 residues. In DNA form, the CDR3 reads TGTGCCAGCAGCTTGGCCGTAGCGGGAGTAGGTGATACGCAGTATTTT. It codes for CASSLAVAGVGDTQYF.

V gene TRBV6-1 combines with J gene TRBJ1-2; possible D gene TRBD1, 6 bases. Trimming removed 1 base from V and 4 bases from J, with 10 bases in between. The germline V gene has CDR1 MNHNS and CDR2 SASEGT. This CDR3 is 14 amino acids long. The CDR3 coding sequence is TGTGCCAGCAGTGAAGGTTGGGACATCTATGGCTACACCTTC. Its protein product is CASSEGWDIYGYTF.

This rearrangement joins TRBV6-2 or TRBV6-3 to TRBJ2-1; D gene unclear. V was shortened by 2 bases and J by 10 bases, with 12 bases between the two germline ends. The CDR3 is 13 residues long. Germline assignment: CDR1 MNHEY and CDR2 SVGEGT. This CDR3 reads CASSYDSSREQFF. The CDR3 DNA is TGTGCCAGCAGTTACGATAGTAGTAGGGAGCAGTTCTTC.

This clonotype was picked up many times. The rearrangement joins TRBV7-2 to TRBJ2-7; D is possibly TRBD2 (6 bases). CDR1 is SGHTA and CDR2 is FQGNSA in the germline V gene. The V and J ends lost 7 bases and 4 bases respectively, with 23 bases between them. This CDR3 is 16 amino acids long. In nucleotides, the CDR3 is TGTGCCAGCACCGCCCCCCGCGGGGACCCGTCATACGAGCAGTACTTC. Translating it yields CASTAPRGDPSYEQYF. The entire variable domain, with the rest obtained from reference TRBV7-2 and TRBJ2-7, is as follows: GAGVSQSPSNKVTEKGKDVELRCDPISGHTALYWYRQSLGQGLEFLIYFQGNSAPDKSGLPSDRFSAERTGGSVSTLTIQRTQQEDSAVYLCASTAPRGDPSYEQYFGPGTRLTVT.

This clonotype was seen just once. V gene TRBV20-1 combines with J gene TRBJ2-1, with D uncertain. The CDR3 covers 11 residues. Germline loops: CDR1 DFQATT, CDR2 SNEGSKA (reference sequence). The CDR3 loop is CSPGDSKEQFF. CDR3 DNA sequence: TGCAGCCCCGGAGATAGTAAAGAGCAGTTCTTC.

This clonotype was counted a few times. The chain has TRBV7-9 and TRBJ1-4; D possibly corresponds to TRBD1 (5 bases). Per germline, CDR1 SEHNR and CDR2 FQNEAQ (reference sequence). Trimming took off 2 bases at V and 11 bases at J, with 15 bases between the two ends. The CDR3 loop spans 14 amino acids. The CDR3: CASSLSSGGDKLFF. DNA of the CDR3: TGTGCCAGCAGCTTATCGAGCGGGGGGGACAAACTGTTTTTT.

This clonotype showed up just a few times. The rearrangement links TRBV4-3 to TRBJ2-2, with 7 bases fitting TRBD2. Unmatched junction bases numbered 13, after V lost 2 bases and J lost 4 bases. Germline-derived CDR1 and CDR2 are LGHNA and YSLEER. The CDR3 spans 18 residues. The CDR3 sequence is CASSQPKAPGLPTGELFF. Here the CDR3 DNA reads TGCGCCAGCAGCCAACCCAAAGCCCCGGGACTACCCACCGGGGAGCTGTTTTTT.

This clonotype appeared a few times. The chain uses TRBV7-2 and TRBJ2-7, with TRBD1 as a possible D gene (6 bases). CDR3 length: 15 residues. The germline CDR1 and CDR2 sequences are SGHTA and FQGNSA. Trimming cost V 0 bases and J 3 bases, with 12 bases left between them. CDR3 protein: CASSLAGQMVYEQYF. CDR3 bases: TGTGCCAGCAGCTTAGCCGGACAGATGGTCTACGAGCAGTACTTC.

J is TRBJ2-2 and V is TRBV20-1; D could derive from TRBD1 or TRBD2 (5 bases each). The V end was cut by 4 bases, the J end by 2 bases, with 11 bases between. This CDR3 spans 14 amino acids. From germline, CDR1 is DFQATT and CDR2 SNEGSKA (reference sequence). CDR3 region: CSAISGPNTGELFF. The CDR3 DNA sequence: TGCAGTGCTATCTCGGGACCTAACACCGGGGAGCTGTTTTTT.

V and J are TRBV7-8 and TRBJ1-4, with 9 bases identical to TRBD1. Per germline, CDR1 SGHVS and CDR2 FQNEAQ. V was clipped by 4 bases and J by 8 bases; unmatched bases: 5. The CDR3 length is 14 residues. The CDR3 DNA follows: TGTGCCAGCAGCTGGGGGACAGGGTCGGAAAAACTGTTTTTT. Protein sequence: CASSWGTGSEKLFF.

The chain combines TRBV28 with TRBJ1-3; D is possibly TRBD1 (6 bases). The CDR3 has 16 amino acids. Germline assignment: CDR1 MDHEN and CDR2 SYDVKM. Between the trimmed V and J ends, which lost 9 bases and 4 bases, there was a span of 22 bases. The CDR3 nucleotides are TGTGCCAGGTTCGAGAAGGGGGTCTTCAGCGGAAACACCATATATTTT. It translates to CARFEKGVFSGNTIYF.